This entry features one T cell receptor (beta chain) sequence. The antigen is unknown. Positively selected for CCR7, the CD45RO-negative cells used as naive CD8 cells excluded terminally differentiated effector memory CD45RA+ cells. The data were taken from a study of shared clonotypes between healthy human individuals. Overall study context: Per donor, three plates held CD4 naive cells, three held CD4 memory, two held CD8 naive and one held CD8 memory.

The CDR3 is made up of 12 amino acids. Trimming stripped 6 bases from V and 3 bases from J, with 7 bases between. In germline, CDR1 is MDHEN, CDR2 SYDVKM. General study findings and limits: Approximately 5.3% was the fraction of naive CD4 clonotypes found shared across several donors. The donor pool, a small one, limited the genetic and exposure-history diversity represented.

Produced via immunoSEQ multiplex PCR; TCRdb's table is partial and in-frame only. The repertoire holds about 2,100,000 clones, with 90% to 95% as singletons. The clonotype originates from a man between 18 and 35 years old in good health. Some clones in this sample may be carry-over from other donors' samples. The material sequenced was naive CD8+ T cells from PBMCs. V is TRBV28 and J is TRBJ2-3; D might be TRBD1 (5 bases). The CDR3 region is CASRYRTDTQYF. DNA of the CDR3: TGTGCCAGCAGATACAGGACAGATACGCAGTATTTT.